This T cell receptor (beta chain) was sequenced in a study of T cell responses to AZD1222 COVID-19 vaccine. The CDR3 consists of 18 residues. Trimming cost V 0 bases and J 0 bases; bases outside gene matches: 2. Germline CDR1 reads SGHRS; CDR2 reads YFSETQ. Here immunoSEQ multiplex PCR was the method, and the copy in TCRdb shows in-frame clones only, minus some. The sample holds about 99,000 clones, over 90% seen once. The rearrangement uses TRBV5-1 and TRBJ2-6; 11 positions match TRBD1. Sequencing was performed on peripheral blood, taken on day 0 of AZD1222 vaccination. This TCR was recovered from an adult in good health. The CDR3 region has the DNA TGCGCCAGCAGCTTGGGTGGGACAGGGGGCTCTGGGGCCAACGTCCTGACTTTC. Protein product: CASSLGGTGGSGANVLTF.